This TCR beta chain derives from a study of cytomegalovirus exposure and HLA in healthy donors. Study context: The Caucasian-associated ancestry cluster held about 80% of more than 350 genotyped donors. Study results and limitations: Solely CMV serostatus was available to characterize immune exposure.

The PCR contained 60 Vbeta and 13 Jbeta primers. The method was immunoSEQ multiplex PCR; TCRdb's version includes in-frame clones alone and lacks a portion of them. Altogether fewer than 200,000 clones are present, roughly four fifths being singletons, with the ten largest covering roughly 0.76%. Healthy donors of bone marrow made up the group. As regards this clone: Its antigen remains unknown.

The V gene's germline CDR1 is LNHDA and CDR2 SQIVND (reference sequence). CDR3 size: 14 residues. V was clipped by 0 bases and J by 9 bases, with 12 bases between them. The genes are TRBV19 and TRBJ1-5, with D possibly being TRBD1 (6 bases). This clonotype originated in a female donor in good health and CMV-seronegative. The sequencing sample was made of PBMCs. The CDR3 bases are TGTGCCAGTAGTATAGAGACAGGCTCTGGGCCCCAGCATTTT. Translation gives CASSIETGSGPQHF.